The clone carrying this TCR beta chain was recorded at least ten times. Its antigen is unknown. A much larger clone is a single base away; this may be a read error. TCRdb re-derived calls from the multiplex PCR reads in MiXCR, one entry per CDR3 protein. The data contain more than 50,000 distinct CDR3 sequences, roughly two fifths of them singletons. This sample stems from a study of breast tumors, draining lymph nodes, adjacent tissues. Study-wide points: Luminal-like breast cancer showed significantly higher tumor–nontumor repertoire similarity than basal-like.

Sequencing was performed on breast tumor tissue. This receptor was taken from a female donor with breast cancer. Some clones in this sample may be carry-over from other donors' samples.

The CDR3 loop reads CASSFGIAYEQYF. CDR3 sequence (DNA): TGTGCCAGCAGTTTCGGGATCGCCTACGAGCAGTACTTC. The chain uses TRBV12-3 or TRBV12-4 and TRBJ2-7, with TRBD2 as a possible D gene (5 bases). V shed 3 bases and J shed 2 bases, with 8 bases lying between them. This CDR3 contains 13 residues.